A single T cell receptor beta chain is shown here with its context. The sample originates from a study of CD4+ T cells in melanoma. The CDR3 covers 15 residues. Deletions cut 6 bases from V and 6 bases from J, with 19 bases between. Germline V gene data show CDR1 as WNHNN and CDR2 as SYGVQD (reference sequence). Produced via immunoSEQ multiplex PCR; TCRdb's table is partial and in-frame only. Of about 18,000 clones listed, 83% are singletons. Material: cells from a culture (not recorded whether cultured in vitro). The receptor was derived from a human donor with melanoma. The rearrangement links TRBV10-1 to TRBJ2-3, with D perhaps matching TRBD1 (5 bases). The CDR3 DNA reads as TGCGCCAGCAGCAACCAGGGTACAGGAGAGGATACGCAGTATTTT. It codes for CASSNQGTGEDTQYF.